Each of the 11 T cell receptor beta chains below was sequenced from the same sample in a study of preoperative IRX-2 immunotherapy in early breast cancer. Treatment: preoperative locoregional IRX-2 cytokine immunotherapy. TCRdb's table, derived via immunoSEQ multiplex PCR, lists solely in-frame clones and lacks some. The sample shows tens of thousands of clones, over 75% of them seen only once. Here the sequenced sample was lymph node tissue, taken after IRX-2 immunotherapy. Every receptor here comes from a human donor with breast cancer.

This chain links TRBV28 with TRBJ1-5; D is uncertain. CDR1 and CDR2 (germline): MDHEN, SYDVKM. The CDR3 has 15 amino acids. V lost 7 bases to trimming and J lost 4 bases, with 17 bases between them. CDR3 sequence (DNA): TGTGCCAGCAATAACCCCAGGACGGGTAATCAGCCCCAGCATTTT. Amino acids: CASNNPRTGNQPQHF.

V gene TRBV25-1 combines with J gene TRBJ1-4; D is perhaps TRBD1 (6 bases). Per the germline V gene, CDR1 is MGHDK and CDR2 is SYGVNS. V dropped 6 bases and J dropped 8 bases, with 19 bases sitting between them. This CDR3 has 15 amino acids. CDR3: CASRYWEGVGEKLFF. In nucleotides, the CDR3 is TGTGCCAGCAGGTACTGGGAGGGGGTAGGAGAAAAACTGTTTTTT.

Written as DNA, the CDR3 is TGCGCCAGCAGCTTTGCTCAAGCTCACTACGAGCAGTACGTC. It specifies CASSFAQAHYEQYV. The rearrangement uses TRBV5-1 and TRBJ2-7; D is undetermined. The CDR3 covers 14 residues. Trimming shortened V by 2 bases and J by 3 bases, and 12 bases separated the two germline ends. CDR1 is SGHRS, CDR2 YFSETQ, per germline.

The J gene is TRBJ1-4, the V gene TRBV9; 8 nucleotides match TRBD1. V lost 3 bases and J lost 10; bases outside the gene matches: 8. CDR3 length equals 14 residues. Germline V gene sequence: CDR1 SGDLS, CDR2 YYNGEE. The CDR3, as DNA: TGTGCCAGCAGCGGAACAGGGGGTAGTGGAAAACTGTTTTTT. Amino acid sequence: CASSGTGGSGKLFF. The full variable domain, rest sourced from reference TRBV9 and TRBJ1-4, is DSGVTQTPKHLITATGQRVTLRCSPRSGDLSVYWYQQSLDQGLQFLIQYYNGEERAKGNILERFSAQQFPDLHSELNLSSLELGDSALYFCASSGTGGSGKLFFGSGTQLSVL.

The chain links TRBV11-3 to TRBJ2-7; 9 bases align to TRBD1. Trimming took 5 bases from V and 2 from J; bases not matched to a gene: 13. This CDR3 region has 17 residues. Germline V gene lookup returns CDR1 SGHNT and CDR2 YENEEA. CDR3 DNA: TGTGCCAGCAGCCCCGGGACAGGGATTGGTATGACCTACGAGCAGTACTTC. This translates into CASSPGTGIGMTYEQYF.

This chain links TRBV19 with TRBJ2-7; TRBD2 might be the D (6 bases). Between the trimmed V and J ends, which lost 5 bases and 5 bases, there was a span of 7 bases. Per germline, CDR1 LNHDA and CDR2 SQIVND (reference sequence). The CDR3 runs 11 residues. The CDR3 region is CASSWRDEQYF. The CDR3 DNA sequence: TGTGCCAGTAGTTGGAGGGACGAGCAGTACTTC.

The chain combines TRBV19 with TRBJ2-3; TRBD1 aligns across 8 bases. This CDR3 has 16 residues. The ends lost 9 bases at V and 1 base at J; junction bases unmatched: 12. Germline V CDR1 and CDR2: LNHDA, SQIVND (reference sequence). In DNA form, the CDR3 reads TGTGCCAGCAATACAGGGGGAGTAGCCCGCACAGATACGCAGTATTTT. Translating gives CASNTGGVARTDTQYF. The full variable domain, rest sourced from reference TRBV19 and TRBJ2-3, is DGGITQSPKYLFRKEGQNVTLSCEQNLNHDAMYWYRQDPGQGLRLIYYSQIVNDFQKGDIAEGYSVSREKKESFPLTVTSAQKNPTAFYLCASNTGGVARTDTQYFGPGTRLTVL.

V usage is TRBV15 and J usage is TRBJ2-5; the D gene is possibly TRBD2 (6 bases). V was clipped by 3 bases and J by 4 bases, with 15 bases between them. This CDR3 region has 15 residues. Germline CDR1 LNHNV, CDR2 YYDKDF (reference sequence). CDR3 region: CATSRDRGIRETQYF. As DNA, the CDR3 is TGTGCCACCAGCAGGGACCGGGGGATCCGAGAGACCCAGTACTTC.

A few counts support this clone. The V gene is TRBV11-3, the J gene TRBJ1-4, with 8 bases that match TRBD1. The CDR3 totals 19 residues. CDR1 is SGHNT, CDR2 YENEEA, per germline. V trimming: 0 bases; J trimming: 1 base; junction bases outside the gene matches: 10. CDR3 in amino acids: CASSLERQGRILTNEKLFF. In DNA form, the CDR3 reads TGTGCCAGCAGCTTAGAGAGACAGGGGAGGATTTTAACTAATGAAAAACTGTTTTTT.

The chain has TRBV11-3 and TRBJ1-4; TRBD1 is a possible D gene (6 bases). V lost 5 bases to trimming and J lost 6 bases, with 13 bases between them. CDR3 size: 14 residues. Per the germline V gene, CDR1 is SGHNT and CDR2 is YENEEA. CDR3 sequence (DNA): TGTGCCAGCAGCGGCAGGGGTGTTGATGAAAAACTGTTTTTT. Protein: CASSGRGVDEKLFF.

This chain connects TRBV2 to TRBJ1-5, with TRBD1 as a possible D gene (5 bases). Germline V CDR1 and CDR2: SNHLY, FYNNEI. The CDR3 runs 15 residues. With 6 bases removed from V and 2 bases from J, the gap between germline ends came to 14 bases. CDR3 DNA: TGTGCCAGCAGCCCCGGGGCAGTTGGCAATCAGCCCCAGCATTTT. Protein sequence: CASSPGAVGNQPQHF.